This T cell receptor (beta chain) was retrieved from a study of graft-versus-host responses after intestinal transplantation. Of note for this clone: Its matching antigen is unknown.

Only in-frame clones appear in the TCRdb table, and some are missing; sequencing was by immunoSEQ multiplex PCR. This repertoire shows about 70,000 clones, roughly 89% found once; its top ten account for 3.5% to 5%. The sequencing used unstimulated CD8+ T cells sorted from spleen or lymph node cells, collected before transplant. This clonotype was obtained from a human donor who was the organ donor for an intestinal transplant.

The CDR3 here is CASSESQASNQPQHF. CDR3 in DNA: TGTGCCAGCAGTGAGTCCCAGGCAAGCAATCAGCCCCAGCATTTT. The chain employs TRBV2 and TRBJ1-5; no clear D. This CDR3 has 15 amino acids. V was trimmed by 3 bases and J by 1 base, leaving 10 bases between them. In germline, CDR1 is SNHLY, CDR2 FYNNEI.